This passage covers 21 T cell receptor beta chains from one sample sequenced in a study of shared clonotypes between healthy human individuals. The data were produced by immunoSEQ multiplex PCR, yet TCRdb's version contains in-frame clones alone and is incomplete. The data show 75,000 to 100,000 clones, roughly half seen once. The sequenced material came from PBMCs. These receptor sequences come from a woman in her forties in good health. Some clones in this sample may be carry-over from other donors' samples.

The V and J genes are TRBV7-9 and TRBJ1-2; tentatively, D is TRBD1 (5 bases). Germline CDR1 SEHNR, CDR2 FQNEAQ (reference sequence). The CDR3 totals 16 residues. The V and J ends lost 5 bases and 2 bases respectively, with 18 bases between them. The CDR3 spells CASSPDNGLLNYGYTF. CDR3 DNA: TGTGCCAGCAGCCCGGACAATGGGTTATTGAACTATGGCTACACCTTC.

In its sample, this clone was seen many times. The chain employs TRBV7-2 and TRBJ1-5; possibly TRBD1 for D (5 bases). V lost 1 base to trimming and J lost 7 bases, with 17 bases between them. This CDR3 has 16 amino acids. The germline CDR1 and CDR2 sequences are SGHTA and FQGNSA. The CDR3 spells CASSLVLGGNNQPQHF. The CDR3 coding sequence is TGTGCCAGCAGCTTAGTCTTGGGGGGGAATAACCAGCCCCAGCATTTT. Based on the CDR3 plus reference TRBV7-2 and TRBJ1-5, the full variable domain is GAGVSQSPSNKVTEKGKDVELRCDPISGHTALYWYRQSLGQGLEFLIYFQGNSAPDKSGLPSDRFSAERTGGSVSTLTIQRTQQEDSAVYLCASSLVLGGNNQPQHFGDGTRLSIL.

The chain recombines TRBV18 with TRBJ2-5, with TRBD2 as a possible D gene (6 bases). Germline CDR1 KGHSH, CDR2 LQKENI. V lost 2 bases to trimming and J lost 5 bases, with 24 bases between them. The CDR3 is 18 amino acids. DNA for the CDR3: TGTGCCAGCTCACCATTTGCAGCCCTGGCGGGGATGAGGGAGACCCAGTACTTC. Its translation is CASSPFAALAGMRETQYF.

With regard to this clone: A far more abundant clone sits one base away, making this likely a read error. The chain carries TRBV7-9 and TRBJ1-2; D remains unclear. The germline V and J ends were trimmed by 5 bases and 6 bases, with 13 bases remaining between them. The germline CDR1 and CDR2 sequences are SEHNR and FQNEAQ (reference sequence). The CDR3 has 13 residues. CDR3 in DNA: TGTGCCAGCAGCATCAGCTCCCTCCATGGCTACACCTTC. This encodes CASSISSLHGYTF. Based on the CDR3 plus reference TRBV7-9 and TRBJ1-2, the full variable domain is DTGVSQNPRHKITKRGQNVTFRCDPISEHNRLYWYRQTLGQGPEFLTYFQNEAQLEKSRLLSDRFSAERPKGSFSTLEIQRTEQGDSAMYLCASSISSLHGYTFGSGTRLTVV.

A word on this clone: With only one base between it and a far larger clone, this is likely a read error. The CDR3 does not close with the conserved phenylalanine or tryptophan, likely indicating a read error. V is TRBV9 and J is TRBJ1-1, with 10 bases lining up with TRBD1. This CDR3 comprises 15 residues. In germline, CDR1 is SGDLS, CDR2 YYNGEE. The trim removed 3 bases at V and 5 bases at J, leaving 7 bases unmatched. The CDR3 DNA reads as TGTGCCAGCAGCGCAGTGGGACAGGGGTGGACTGAAGCTTTCATT. Encoded protein: CASSAVGQGWTEAFI.

This clone was counted a few times. V and J are TRBV4-2 and TRBJ2-1; D gene ambiguous. The CDR3 totals 15 residues. Germline CDR1 LGHNA, CDR2 YNFKEQ. V was cut by 4 bases and J by 1 base, with 11 bases left in between. This CDR3 reads CASSPDLRSYNEQFF. The CDR3 coding sequence is TGTGCCAGCAGCCCCGACCTGCGTTCCTACAATGAGCAGTTCTTC.

This clone appeared many times. This is likely a read error, given that the CDR3 carries no conserved phenylalanine or tryptophan at its end. The same CDR3 can be traced to other DNA sequences in this sample. The chain has TRBV14 and TRBJ1-2; D perhaps matches TRBD1 (6 bases). Germline assignment: CDR1 SGHDN and CDR2 FVKESK. Trimming shortened V by 4 bases and J by 3 bases, and 9 bases separated the two germline ends. CDR3 length: 13 amino acids. In DNA form, the CDR3 reads TGTGCCAGCAGCCTAGCAGGGGACTATGGCTACACCTCC. Amino acid sequence: CASSLAGDYGYTS.

This clone has just a few counts. The germline gene is not matched at one end of the junction; a read error may be the cause. This chain joins TRBV19 and TRBJ1-5; weak D call: TRBD1 (5 bases). The CDR3 runs 16 residues. Germline V lookup: CDR1 LNHDA, CDR2 SQIVND (reference sequence). The DNA for the CDR3 is TGTGCCAGTAGGGACCCTCCATCCCGGGGCAACCAGCCCCAGCATTTT. Translated: CASRDPPSRGNQPQHF.

The rearrangement joins TRBV25-1 to TRBJ2-7, with 9 positions matching TRBD1. The CDR3 has 15 residues. V shed 2 bases and J 6 bases; nucleotides not matched to a gene: 8. Germline V gene sequence: CDR1 MGHDK, CDR2 SYGVNS. The CDR3 here is CASSESGRDRVEQYF. CDR3 sequence (DNA): TGTGCCAGCAGTGAAAGTGGGAGGGACAGGGTCGAGCAGTACTTC.

The V and J genes are TRBV6-6 and TRBJ2-7; D gene ambiguous. The CDR3 totals 15 residues. V was clipped by 2 bases and J by 6 bases, with 17 bases between them. Germline loops: CDR1 MNHNY, CDR2 SVGAGI (reference sequence). The DNA for the CDR3 is TGTGCCAGCAGTTACCATCAGTCCCGAATGGGCGAGCAGTACTTC. It encodes CASSYHQSRMGEQYF.

This chain connects TRBV30 to TRBJ2-7, with D unclear. CDR1 GTSNPN and CDR2 SVGIG come from the germline V gene (reference sequence). The CDR3 has 13 residues. Trimming pared 3 bases from V and 0 bases from J, leaving 9 bases between. The CDR3 here is CAWRSGRSYEQYF. The CDR3 coding sequence is TGTGCCTGGAGATCCGGACGCTCCTACGAGCAGTACTTC.

Here the CDR3 reads CASSYPGASGNTIYF. In DNA, the CDR3 is TGTGCCAGCAGTTACCCCGGTGCCTCTGGAAACACCATATATTTT. The rearrangement links TRBV6-5 to TRBJ1-3; no clear D gene. Trimming stripped 2 bases from V and 0 bases from J, with 8 bases between. The CDR3 length is 15 residues. Germline V gene data show CDR1 as MNHEY and CDR2 as SVGAGI.

The V call is TRBV5-1, the J call TRBJ2-1, with 7 bases lining up with TRBD2. V dropped 3 bases and J dropped 10; count of bases not matched to a gene: 13. From germline, CDR1 is SGHRS and CDR2 YFSETQ. The CDR3 sequence is 15 residues long. The CDR3 sequence is CASSSTCGSINEQFF. In DNA, the CDR3 is TGCGCCAGCAGCTCCACTTGCGGGAGTATCAACGAGCAGTTCTTC. Full variable domain (remainder filled in from reference TRBV5-1 and TRBJ2-1): KAGVTQTPRYLIKTRGQQVTLSCSPISGHRSVSWYQQTPGQGLQFLFEYFSETQRNKGNFPGRFSGRQFSNSRSEMNVSTLELGDSALYLCASSSTCGSINEQFFGPGTRLTVL.

The V gene is TRBV4-1, the J gene TRBJ2-7, with D unclear. The germline V and J ends were trimmed by 4 bases and 3 bases, with 16 bases remaining between them. This CDR3 is 15 amino acids long. Germline V gene sequence: CDR1 MGHRA, CDR2 YSYEKL. This CDR3 is CASSPFMGSNYEQYF. CDR3 DNA: TGCGCCAGCAGCCCCTTCATGGGCTCCAACTACGAGCAGTACTTC.

This clone was observed at least ten times. The rearrangement uses TRBV18 and TRBJ2-3, with D maybe TRBD1 (7 bases). V was cut by 6 bases and J by 1 base, with 14 bases left in between. The CDR3 has 15 residues. Germline V gene sequence: CDR1 KGHSH, CDR2 LQKENI. The CDR3 region is CASSPGQRGTDTQYF. The CDR3 coding sequence is TGTGCCAGCTCCCCGGGACAGCGGGGCACAGATACGCAGTATTTT.

The rearrangement uses TRBV6-5 and TRBJ2-7; D may be TRBD1 or TRBD2 (6 bases each). CDR3 length: 14 residues. Germline lookup yields CDR1 MNHEY and CDR2 SVGAGI. V shed 8 bases and J shed 2 bases, with 16 bases lying between them. CDR3 loop: CASHLLGGPYEQYF. The CDR3 DNA follows: TGTGCCAGCCACCTTCTTGGGGGGCCCTACGAGCAGTACTTC.

As for this clone: The same CDR3 arises from other DNA sequences in this sample as well. The chain's CDR3 is CASSTTVPPEETQYF. For the CDR3, the DNA is TGTGCCAGTAGCACGACAGTTCCACCCGAAGAGACCCAGTACTTC. V usage is TRBV7-3 and J usage is TRBJ2-5; maybe TRBD1 (5 bases). The CDR3 has 15 residues. V lost 9 bases, J lost 3 bases, and 20 bases lay in between. In germline, CDR1 is SGHTA, CDR2 FQGTGA.

This chain connects TRBV19 to TRBJ2-4, with 9 bases fitting TRBD1. Germline CDR1 reads LNHDA; CDR2 reads SQIVND (reference sequence). CDR3 length: 14 amino acids. With V trimmed by 3 bases and J by 8 bases, 5 bases remained unmatched. The CDR3 spells CASSMGTGLDIQYF. CDR3 nucleotides: TGTGCCAGTAGTATGGGGACAGGGCTGGACATTCAGTACTTC.

The chain links TRBV30 to TRBJ2-4; D may be TRBD1 or TRBD2 (6 bases each). There are 12 residues in the CDR3. The germline V gene has CDR1 GTSNPN and CDR2 SVGIG (reference sequence). The V end lost 1 base, the J end lost 8 bases, and 9 bases lay between the germline ends. CDR3 sequence reads: CAWSDGGDIQYF. CDR3 in DNA: TGTGCCTGGAGTGACGGGGGCGACATTCAGTACTTC.

This clone turned up a few times. V usage is TRBV28 and J usage is TRBJ1-4; 9 nucleotides match TRBD1. The ends lost 5 bases at V and 4 bases at J; junction bases unmatched: 5. Germline loops: CDR1 MDHEN, CDR2 SYDVKM. The CDR3 sequence is 15 residues long. The CDR3 loop is CASSTRTGDNEKLFF. CDR3 nucleotide sequence: TGTGCCAGCAGTACCCGGACAGGGGATAATGAAAAACTGTTTTTT.

This clone was recorded many times. V gene TRBV9 combines with J gene TRBJ2-7, with 7 bases matching TRBD2. Germline V gene lookup returns CDR1 SGDLS and CDR2 YYNGEE. The V segment lost 2 bases and the J segment 2 bases; nucleotides outside the gene matches: 7. This CDR3 comprises 15 residues. CDR3 protein: CASSVASGPTYEQYF. In DNA, the CDR3 is TGTGCCAGCAGCGTCGCTAGCGGACCCACCTACGAGCAGTACTTC.